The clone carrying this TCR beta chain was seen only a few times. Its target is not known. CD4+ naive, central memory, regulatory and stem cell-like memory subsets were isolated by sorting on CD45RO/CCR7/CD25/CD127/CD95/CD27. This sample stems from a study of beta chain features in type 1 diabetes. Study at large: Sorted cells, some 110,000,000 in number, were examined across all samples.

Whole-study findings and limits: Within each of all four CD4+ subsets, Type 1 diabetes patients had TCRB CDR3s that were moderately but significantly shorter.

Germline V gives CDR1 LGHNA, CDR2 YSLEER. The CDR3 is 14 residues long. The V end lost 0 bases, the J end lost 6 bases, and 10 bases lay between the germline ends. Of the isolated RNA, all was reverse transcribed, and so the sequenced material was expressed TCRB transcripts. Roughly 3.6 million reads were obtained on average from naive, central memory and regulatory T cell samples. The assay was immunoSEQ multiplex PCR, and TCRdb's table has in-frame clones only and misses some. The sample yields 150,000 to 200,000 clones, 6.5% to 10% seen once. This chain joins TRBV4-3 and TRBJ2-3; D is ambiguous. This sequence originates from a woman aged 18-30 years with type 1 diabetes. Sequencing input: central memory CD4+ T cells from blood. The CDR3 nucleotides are TGCGCCAGCAGCCAAGAGGGCCCACGGGATACGCAGTATTTT. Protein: CASSQEGPRDTQYF.